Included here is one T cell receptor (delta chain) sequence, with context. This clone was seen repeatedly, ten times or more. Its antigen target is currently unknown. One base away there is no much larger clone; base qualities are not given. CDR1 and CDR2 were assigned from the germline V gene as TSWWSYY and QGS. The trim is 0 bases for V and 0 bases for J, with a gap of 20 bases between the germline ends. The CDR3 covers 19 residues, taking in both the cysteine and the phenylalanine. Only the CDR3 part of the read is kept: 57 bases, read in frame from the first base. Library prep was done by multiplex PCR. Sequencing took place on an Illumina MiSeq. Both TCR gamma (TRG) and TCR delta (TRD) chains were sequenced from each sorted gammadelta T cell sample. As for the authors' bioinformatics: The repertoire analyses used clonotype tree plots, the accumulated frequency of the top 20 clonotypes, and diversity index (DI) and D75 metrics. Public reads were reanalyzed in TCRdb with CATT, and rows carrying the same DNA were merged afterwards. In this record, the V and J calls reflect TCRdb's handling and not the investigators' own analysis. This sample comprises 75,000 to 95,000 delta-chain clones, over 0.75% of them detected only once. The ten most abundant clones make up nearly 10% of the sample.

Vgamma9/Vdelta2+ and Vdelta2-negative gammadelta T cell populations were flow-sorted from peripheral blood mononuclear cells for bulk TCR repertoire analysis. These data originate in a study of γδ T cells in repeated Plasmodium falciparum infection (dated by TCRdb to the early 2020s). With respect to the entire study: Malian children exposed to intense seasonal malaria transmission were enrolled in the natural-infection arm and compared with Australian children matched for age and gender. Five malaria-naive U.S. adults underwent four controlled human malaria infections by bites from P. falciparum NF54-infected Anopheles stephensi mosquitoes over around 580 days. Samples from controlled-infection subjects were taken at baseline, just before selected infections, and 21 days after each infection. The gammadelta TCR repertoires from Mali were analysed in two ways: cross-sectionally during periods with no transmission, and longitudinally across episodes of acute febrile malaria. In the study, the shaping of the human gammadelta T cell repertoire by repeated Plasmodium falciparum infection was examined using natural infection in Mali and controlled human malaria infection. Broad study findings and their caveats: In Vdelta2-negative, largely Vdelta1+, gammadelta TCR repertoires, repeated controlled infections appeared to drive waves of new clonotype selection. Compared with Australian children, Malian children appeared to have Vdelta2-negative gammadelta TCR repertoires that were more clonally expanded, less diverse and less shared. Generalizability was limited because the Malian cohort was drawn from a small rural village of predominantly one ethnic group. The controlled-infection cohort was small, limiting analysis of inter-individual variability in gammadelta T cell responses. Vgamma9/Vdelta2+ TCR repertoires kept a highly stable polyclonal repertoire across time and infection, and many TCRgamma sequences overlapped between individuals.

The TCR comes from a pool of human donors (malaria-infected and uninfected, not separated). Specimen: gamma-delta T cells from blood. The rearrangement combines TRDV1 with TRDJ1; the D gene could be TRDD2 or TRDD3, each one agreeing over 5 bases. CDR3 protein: CALGELRVLSGRYTDKLIF. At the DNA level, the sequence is TGTGCTCTTGGGGAACTAAGGGTCCTATCTGGGAGGTACACCGATAAACTCATCTTT.